Following are 5 T cell receptor beta chains from one sample sequenced in a study of OX40 agonist ivuxolimab in advanced cancers. TCRdb's table, derived via immunoSEQ multiplex PCR, lists solely in-frame clones and lacks some. In the table there are about 77,000 clones, 85% to 95% of which are singletons. This specimen was CD4+ or CD8+ T cells sorted from blood, taken in a trial of the OX40 agonist ivuxolimab. The source of these receptors is an adult with an advanced solid tumor such as melanoma, head and neck, liver or kidney cancer.

The chain joins TRBV18 to TRBJ1-1; 8 nucleotides match TRBD1. The CDR3 contains 16 residues. The V gene's germline CDR1 is KGHSH and CDR2 LQKENI. Germline trimming cut 2 bases from V and 3 bases from J; bases unmatched to any gene: 8. The CDR3 nucleotides are TGTGCCAGCTCACCAATCGGACAGGGTTTGGACACTGAAGCTTTCTTT. Its protein is CASSPIGQGLDTEAFF.

This clone was recorded once. The chain's CDR3 is CASSKQGEQFF. CDR3 in DNA: TGTGCCAGCAGCAAACAGGGTGAGCAGTTCTTC. The chain joins TRBV5-8 to TRBJ2-1; D may be TRBD1 (6 bases). CDR3 length: 11 amino acids. V lost 4 bases and J 9 bases, leaving 8 bases between the germline ends. Per germline, CDR1 SGHTS and CDR2 YDEGEE.

The rearrangement joins TRBV28 to TRBJ2-7, with 7 bases lining up with TRBD2. Germline assignment: CDR1 MDHEN and CDR2 SYDVKM. The ends lost 6 bases at V and 2 bases at J; junction bases unmatched: 7. The CDR3 contains 14 residues. The CDR3 here is CASRPSGGAYEQYF. The CDR3 DNA reads TGTGCCAGCAGACCCTCGGGGGGAGCCTACGAGCAGTACTTC.

The J gene is TRBJ1-3, the V gene TRBV7-2, with a weak D call TRBD1 (5 bases). This CDR3 comprises 16 residues. Germline V CDR1 and CDR2: SGHTA, FQGNSA. V dropped 6 bases and J dropped 0 bases, with 15 bases sitting between them. The CDR3 bases are TGTGCCAGCAGTCCCGAACAGGTTCTCTCTGGAAACACCATATATTTT. Translation gives CASSPEQVLSGNTIYF.

The chain uses TRBV5-1 and TRBJ2-5; the D gene is possibly TRBD2 (7 bases). The end of the DNA is better explained by TRBJ2-7, so the J call may be wrong. Germline CDR1 reads SGHRS; CDR2 reads YFSETQ. The CDR3 totals 16 residues. CDR3 bases: TGCGCCAGCAGCACTCTTGGGGGGGCTGGAGCCTACGAGCAGTACTTC. Translation: CASSTLGGAGAYEQYF.